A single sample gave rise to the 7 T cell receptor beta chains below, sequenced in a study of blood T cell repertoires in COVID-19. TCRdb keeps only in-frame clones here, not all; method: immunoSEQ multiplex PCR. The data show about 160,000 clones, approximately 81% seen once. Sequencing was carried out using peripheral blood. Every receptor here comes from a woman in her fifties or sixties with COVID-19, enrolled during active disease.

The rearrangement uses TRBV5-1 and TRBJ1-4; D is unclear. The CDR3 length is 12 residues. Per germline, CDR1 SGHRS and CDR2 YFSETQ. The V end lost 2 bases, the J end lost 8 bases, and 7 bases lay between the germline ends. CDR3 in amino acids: CASSLSGEKLFF. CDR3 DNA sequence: TGCGCCAGCAGCTTAAGTGGCGAAAAACTGTTTTTT.

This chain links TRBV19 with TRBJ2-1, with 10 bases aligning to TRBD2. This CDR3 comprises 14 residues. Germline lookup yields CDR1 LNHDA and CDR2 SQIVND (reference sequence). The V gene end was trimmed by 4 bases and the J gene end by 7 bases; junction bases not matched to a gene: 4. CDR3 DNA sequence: TGTGCCAGTAGTAGGCCTAGCGGGAGTAATGAGCAGTTCTTC. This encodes CASSRPSGSNEQFF.

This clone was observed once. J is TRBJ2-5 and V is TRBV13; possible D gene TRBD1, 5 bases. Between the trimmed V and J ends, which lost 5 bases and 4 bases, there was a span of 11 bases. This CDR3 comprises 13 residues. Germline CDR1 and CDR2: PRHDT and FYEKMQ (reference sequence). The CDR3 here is CASSPKDRETQYF. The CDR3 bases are TGTGCCAGCAGCCCTAAAGACAGAGAGACCCAGTACTTC.

The CDR3: CASSRGLAGREVSGELFF. The CDR3 bases are TGTGCCAGCAGTAGAGGACTAGCGGGGCGGGAGGTCAGCGGGGAGCTGTTTTTT. The chain joins TRBV2 to TRBJ2-2, with 12 bases fitting TRBD2. The junction had 14 bases not matched to a gene; V was cut back by 5 bases and J by 7 bases. Germline V lookup: CDR1 SNHLY, CDR2 FYNNEI. The CDR3 is 18 amino acids.

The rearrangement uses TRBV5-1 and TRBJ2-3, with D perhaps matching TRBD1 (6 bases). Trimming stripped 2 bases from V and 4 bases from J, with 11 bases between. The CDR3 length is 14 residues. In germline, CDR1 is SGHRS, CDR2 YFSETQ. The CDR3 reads CASSFYRVSDTQYF. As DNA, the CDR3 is TGCGCCAGCAGCTTTTACAGGGTCTCAGATACGCAGTATTTT.

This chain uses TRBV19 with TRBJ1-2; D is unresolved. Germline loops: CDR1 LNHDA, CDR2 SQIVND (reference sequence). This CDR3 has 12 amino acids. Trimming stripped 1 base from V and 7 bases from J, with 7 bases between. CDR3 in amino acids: CASSIAAVGYTF. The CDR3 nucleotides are TGTGCCAGTAGTATAGCTGCGGTTGGCTACACCTTC. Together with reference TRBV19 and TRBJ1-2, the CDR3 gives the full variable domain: DGGITQSPKYLFRKEGQNVTLSCEQNLNHDAMYWYRQDPGQGLRLIYYSQIVNDFQKGDIAEGYSVSREKKESFPLTVTSAQKNPTAFYLCASSIAAVGYTFGSGTRLTVV.

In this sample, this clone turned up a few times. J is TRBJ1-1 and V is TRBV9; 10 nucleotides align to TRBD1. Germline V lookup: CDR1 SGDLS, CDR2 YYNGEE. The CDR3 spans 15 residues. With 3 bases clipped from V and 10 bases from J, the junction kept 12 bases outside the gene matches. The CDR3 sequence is CASSANPGTGVRAFF. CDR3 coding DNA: TGTGCCAGCAGCGCAAACCCCGGGACAGGGGTGAGAGCTTTCTTT.